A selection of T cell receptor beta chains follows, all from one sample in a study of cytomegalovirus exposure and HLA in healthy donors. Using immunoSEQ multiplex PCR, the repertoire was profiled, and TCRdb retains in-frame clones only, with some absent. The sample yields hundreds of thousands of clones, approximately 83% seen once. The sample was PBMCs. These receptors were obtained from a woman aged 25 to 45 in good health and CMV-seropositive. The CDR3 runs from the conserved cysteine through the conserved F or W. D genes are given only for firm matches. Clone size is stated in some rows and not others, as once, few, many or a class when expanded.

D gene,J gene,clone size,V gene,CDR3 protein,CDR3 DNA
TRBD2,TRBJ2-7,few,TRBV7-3,CASSSFGTSVNEQYF,TGTGCCAGCAGCTCGTTCGGGACTAGCGTCAACGAGCAGTACTTC
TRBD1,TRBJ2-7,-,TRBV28,CASSLGDRTYEQYF,TGTGCCAGCAGTTTAGGGGACAGAACCTACGAGCAGTACTTC
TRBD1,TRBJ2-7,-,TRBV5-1,CASSLNRGDYEQYF,TGCGCCAGCAGCTTGAACAGGGGAGACTACGAGCAGTACTTC
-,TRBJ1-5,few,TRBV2,CASSGSQPQHF,TGTGCCAGCAGTGGCAGTCAGCCCCAGCATTTT
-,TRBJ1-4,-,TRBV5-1,CASSLDPPVEKLFF,TGCGCCAGCAGCTTGGACCCCCCGGTTGAAAAACTGTTTTTT
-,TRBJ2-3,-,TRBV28,CASSSLQDTDTQYF,TGTGCCAGCAGTTCACTACAGGACACAGATACGCAGTATTTT
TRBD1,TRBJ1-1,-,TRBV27,CASSLVPRGGEAFF,TGTGCCAGCAGTTTAGTTCCCAGGGGGGGGGAAGCTTTCTTT
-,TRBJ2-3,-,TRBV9,CASSAELSTDTQYF,TGTGCCAGCAGCGCTGAGCTTAGCACAGATACGCAGTATTTT
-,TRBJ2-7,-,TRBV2,CASSARGTMNYEQYF,TGTGCCAGCAGTGCGCGCGGGACGATGAACTACGAGCAGTACTTC
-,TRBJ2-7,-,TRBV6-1,CASSHRYEQYF,TGTGCCAGCAGTCATAGGTACGAGCAGTACTTC
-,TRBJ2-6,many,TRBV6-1,CASSEGSSGANVLTF,TGTGCCAGCAGTGAAGGTAGCTCTGGGGCCAACGTCCTGACTTTC
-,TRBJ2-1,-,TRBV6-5,CASSSEGAGENEQFF,TGTGCCAGCAGCTCTGAGGGAGCTGGGGAGAATGAGCAGTTCTTC
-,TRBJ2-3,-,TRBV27,CASSLRQGGADTQYF,TGTGCCAGCAGTTTGCGGCAGGGGGGAGCAGATACGCAGTATTTT
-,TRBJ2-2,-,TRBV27,CASKSQGFDAGELFF,TGTGCCAGCAAATCACAAGGCTTCGACGCCGGGGAGCTGTTTTTT
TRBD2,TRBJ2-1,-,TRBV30,CAWSTVAGGQGDEQFF,TGTGCCTGGAGTACGGTAGCGGGAGGCCAAGGGGATGAGCAGTTCTTC
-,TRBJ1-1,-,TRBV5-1,CASSVSMGGLMNTEAFF,TGCGCCAGCTCCGTATCGATGGGCGGGCTTATGAACACTGAAGCTTTCTTT
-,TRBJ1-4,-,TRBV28,CASSFGGSNEKLFF,TGTGCCAGCAGTTTCGGGGGGTCTAATGAAAAACTGTTTTTT
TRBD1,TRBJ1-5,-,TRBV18,CASSPGGPNQPQHF,TGTGCCAGCTCTCCAGGGGGCCCCAATCAGCCCCAGCATTTT
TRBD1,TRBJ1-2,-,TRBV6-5,CASSARTGLNYGYTF,TGTGCCAGCAGTGCCCGGACAGGGCTGAACTATGGCTACACCTTC
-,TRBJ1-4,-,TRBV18,CASSPLERNEKLFF,TGTGCCAGCTCCCCATTAGAACGGAATGAAAAACTGTTTTTT
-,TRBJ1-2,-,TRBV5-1,CASSLDTNRGGYTF,TGCGCCAGCAGTCTCGACACAAATAGGGGAGGCTACACCTTC
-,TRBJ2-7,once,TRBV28,CASSLGSSYEQYF,TGTGCCAGCAGTTTGGGGAGCTCCTACGAGCAGTACTTC
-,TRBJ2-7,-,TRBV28,CASSFYRDTHEQYF,TGTGCCAGCAGTTTCTACCGGGACACCCACGAGCAGTACTTC
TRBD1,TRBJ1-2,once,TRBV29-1,CSTSDRAYGYTF,TGCAGCACCAGCGACAGGGCCTATGGCTACACCTTC
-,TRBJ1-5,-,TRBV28,CASSRETDGRNQPQHF,TGTGCCAGCAGCCGGGAGACGGACGGCAGAAATCAGCCCCAGCATTTT
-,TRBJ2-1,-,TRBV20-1,CSARSYNEQFF,TGCAGTGCTCGGTCCTACAATGAGCAGTTCTTC
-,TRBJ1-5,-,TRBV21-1,CASRTTGGCDVSNQPQHF,TGTGCCAGCAGGACGACAGGGGGCTGCGATGTTAGCAATCAGCCCCAGCATTTT
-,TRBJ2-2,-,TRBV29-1,CSAGDNSGELFF,TGCAGCGCTGGGGACAATTCCGGGGAGCTGTTTTTT
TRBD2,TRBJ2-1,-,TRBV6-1,CASSPGLAGSGEQFF,TGTGCCAGCAGTCCTGGACTAGCGGGCTCCGGAGAGCAGTTCTTC
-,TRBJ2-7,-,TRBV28,CASSRDNSYEQYF,TGTGCCAGCAGCCGGGACAACTCCTACGAGCAGTACTTC
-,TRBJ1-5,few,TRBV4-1,CASSQVYGTGQPQHF,TGCGCCAGCAGCCAAGTATATGGGACTGGTCAGCCCCAGCATTTT
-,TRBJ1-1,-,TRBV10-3,CAITRDLLGTEAFF,TGTGCCATCACGAGGGACCTCTTGGGGACTGAAGCTTTCTTT
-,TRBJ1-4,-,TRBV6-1,CASSESWDMFEKLFF,TGTGCCAGCAGTGAATCCTGGGACATGTTTGAAAAACTGTTTTTT
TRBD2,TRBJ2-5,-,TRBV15,CATSRVSGRAQSLQETQYF,TGTGCCACCAGCAGAGTTAGCGGGAGGGCCCAGAGTCTCCAAGAGACCCAGTACTTC
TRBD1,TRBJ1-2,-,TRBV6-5,CASRTRGTGGYGYTF,TGTGCCAGCAGAACCCGAGGAACAGGGGGCTATGGCTACACCTTC
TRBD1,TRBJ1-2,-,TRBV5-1,CASSYVQGFDGYTF,TGCGCCAGCAGTTATGTACAGGGGTTTGATGGCTACACCTTC